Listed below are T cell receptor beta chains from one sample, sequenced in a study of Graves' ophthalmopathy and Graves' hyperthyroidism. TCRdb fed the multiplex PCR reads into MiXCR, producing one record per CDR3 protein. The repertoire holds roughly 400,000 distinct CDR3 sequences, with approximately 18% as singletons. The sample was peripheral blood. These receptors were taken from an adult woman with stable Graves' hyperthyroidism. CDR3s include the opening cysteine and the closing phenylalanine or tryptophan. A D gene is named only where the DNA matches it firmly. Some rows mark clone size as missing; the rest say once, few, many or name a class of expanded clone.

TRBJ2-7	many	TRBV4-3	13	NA	CASSDRDHYEQYF	TGCGCCAGCAGCGATAGGGACCACTACGAGCAGTACTTC
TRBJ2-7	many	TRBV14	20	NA	CASSQVGDHWGATSYYEQYF	TGTGCCAGCAGCCAAGTAGGGGATCACTGGGGCGCCACCTCCTACTACGAGCAGTACTTC
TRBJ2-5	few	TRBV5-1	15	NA	CASSLEGGPWETQYF	TGCGCCAGCAGCTTGGAAGGAGGGCCTTGGGAGACCCAGTACTTC
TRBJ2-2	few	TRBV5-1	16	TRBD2	CASSSAGGEATGELFF	TGCGCCAGCAGCTCAGCGGGAGGCGAGGCCACCGGGGAGCTGTTTTTT
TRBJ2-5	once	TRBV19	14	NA	CASSIQPSGETQYF	TGTGCCAGTAGTATACAACCCTCGGGGGAGACCCAGTACTTC
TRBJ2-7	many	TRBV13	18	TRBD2	CASSRLTPGTSGSYEQYF	TGTGCCAGCAGCCGATTAACGCCCGGGACTAGCGGCTCCTACGAGCAGTACTTC
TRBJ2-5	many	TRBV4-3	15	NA	CASRKLQTGEETQYF	TGCGCCAGCAGAAAGCTTCAGACTGGCGAAGAGACCCAGTACTTC
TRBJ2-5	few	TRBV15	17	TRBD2	CATSRWTSGDFQETQYF	TGTGCCACCAGCCGATGGACTAGCGGGGATTTTCAAGAGACCCAGTACTTC
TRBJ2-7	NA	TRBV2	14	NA	CASSEGFFSYEQYF	TGTGCCAGCAGTGAAGGATTTTTTTCCTACGAGCAGTACTTC
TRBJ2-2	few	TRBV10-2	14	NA	CASSEGVNTGELFF	TGCGCCAGCAGTGAGGGGGTCAACACCGGGGAGCTGTTTTTT
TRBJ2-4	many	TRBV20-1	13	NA	CSAASGGENIQYF	TGCAGTGCTGCCTCGGGCGGAGAAAACATTCAGTACTTC
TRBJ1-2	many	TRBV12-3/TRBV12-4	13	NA	CASSRGTYDGYTF	TGTGCCAGCAGTCGGGGGACGTACGATGGCTACACCTTC
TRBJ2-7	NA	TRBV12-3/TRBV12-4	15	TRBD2	CASSLGLADDGEQYF	TGTGCCAGCAGTTTGGGGCTAGCGGATGACGGCGAGCAGTACTTC
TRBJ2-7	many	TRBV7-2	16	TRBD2	CASSLRPLAGGYEQYF	TGTGCCAGCAGCTTACGTCCGCTAGCGGGAGGGTACGAGCAGTACTTC
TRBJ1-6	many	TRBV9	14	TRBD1	CASSEGQSDSPLHF	TGTGCCAGCAGCGAGGGACAGTCTGATTCACCCCTCCACTTT
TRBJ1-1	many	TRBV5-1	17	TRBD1	CASSLVWPGGRNTEAFF	TGCGCCAGCAGCTTGGTATGGCCAGGGGGGAGGAACACTGAAGCTTTCTTT
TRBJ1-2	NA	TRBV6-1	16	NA	CASIRGGAQDLYGYTF	TGTGCCAGCATTCGGGGGGGGGCTCAGGATCTATATGGCTACACCTTC
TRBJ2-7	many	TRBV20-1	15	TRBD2	CSARVASGSGDEQYF	TGCAGTGCTAGAGTGGCTAGCGGGAGTGGGGACGAGCAGTACTTC
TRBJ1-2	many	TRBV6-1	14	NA	CASSEVVTDYGYTF	TGTGCCAGCAGTGAAGTCGTGACAGATTATGGCTACACCTTC
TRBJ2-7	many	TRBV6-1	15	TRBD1	CASSLGQDKAYEQYF	TGTGCCAGCAGCCTCGGACAGGATAAAGCCTACGAGCAGTACTTC
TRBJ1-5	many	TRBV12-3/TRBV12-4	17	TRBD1	CASSDTDRARSNQPQHF	TGTGCCAGCAGCGATACCGACAGGGCACGTAGCAATCAGCCCCAGCATTTT
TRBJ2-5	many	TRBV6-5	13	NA	CASSKQGQETQYF	TGTGCCAGCAGCAAACAGGGTCAAGAGACCCAGTACTTC
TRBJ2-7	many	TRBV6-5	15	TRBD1	CASSYAGTGNYEQYF	TGTGCCAGCAGTTACGCCGGGACAGGTAACTACGAGCAGTACTTC
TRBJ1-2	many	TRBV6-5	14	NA	CASSYSKAPYGYTF	TGTGCCAGCAGTTACTCGAAGGCTCCCTATGGCTACACCTTC
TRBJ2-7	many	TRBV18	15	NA	CASSPGTGSWVEQYF	TGTGCCAGCTCACCAGGAACAGGTAGCTGGGTCGAGCAGTACTTC
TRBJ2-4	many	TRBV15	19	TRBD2	CATSRALAGVLNAKNIQYF	TGTGCCACCAGCAGAGCTCTAGCGGGAGTTCTAAATGCCAAAAACATTCAGTACTTC
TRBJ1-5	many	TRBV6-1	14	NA	CASSEAGGYQPQHF	TGTGCCAGCAGTGAAGCGGGGGGTTATCAGCCCCAGCATTTT
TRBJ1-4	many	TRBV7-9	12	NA	CASSSDIFELFF	TGTGCCAGCAGCTCCGACATTTTTGAACTGTTTTTT
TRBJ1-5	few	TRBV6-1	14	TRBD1	CASSGDRGFQPQHF	TGTGCCAGCAGTGGGGACAGGGGGTTTCAGCCCCAGCATTTT
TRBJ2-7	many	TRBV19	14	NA	CASSGRLSSYEQYF	TGTGCCAGTAGCGGACGGCTGAGCTCCTACGAGCAGTACTTC
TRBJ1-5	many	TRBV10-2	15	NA	CASSETVPTNQPQHF	TGCGCCAGCAGTGAGACGGTCCCCACCAATCAGCCCCAGCATTTT